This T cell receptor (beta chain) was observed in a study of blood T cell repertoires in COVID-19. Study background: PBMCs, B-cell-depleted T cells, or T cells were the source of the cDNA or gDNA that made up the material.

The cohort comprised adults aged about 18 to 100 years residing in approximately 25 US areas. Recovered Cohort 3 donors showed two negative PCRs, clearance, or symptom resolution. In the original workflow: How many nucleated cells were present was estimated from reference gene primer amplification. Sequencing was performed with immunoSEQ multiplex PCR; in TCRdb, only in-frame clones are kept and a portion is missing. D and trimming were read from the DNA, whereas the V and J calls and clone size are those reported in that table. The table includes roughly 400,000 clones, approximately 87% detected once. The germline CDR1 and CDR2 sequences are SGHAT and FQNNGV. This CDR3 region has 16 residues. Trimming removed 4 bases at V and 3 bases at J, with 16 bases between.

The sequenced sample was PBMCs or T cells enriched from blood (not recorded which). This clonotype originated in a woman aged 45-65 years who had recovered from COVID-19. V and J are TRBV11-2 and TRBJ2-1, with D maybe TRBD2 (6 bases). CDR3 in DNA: TGTGCCAGCAGCTCCCGGGGGACTCTCCTCTACAATGAGCAGTTCTTC. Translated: CASSSRGTLLYNEQFF.